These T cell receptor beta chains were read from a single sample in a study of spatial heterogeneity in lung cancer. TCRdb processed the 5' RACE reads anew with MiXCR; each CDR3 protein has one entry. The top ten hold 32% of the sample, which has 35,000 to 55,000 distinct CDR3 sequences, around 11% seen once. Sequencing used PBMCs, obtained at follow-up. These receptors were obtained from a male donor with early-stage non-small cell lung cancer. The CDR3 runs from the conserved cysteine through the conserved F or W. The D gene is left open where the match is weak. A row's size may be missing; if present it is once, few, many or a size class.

CDR3 protein: CATSDVYSNQPQHF
CDR3 DNA: TGTGCCACCAGTGATGTCTATAGCAATCAGCCCCAGCATTTT
D gene: NA
clone size: many
J gene: TRBJ1-5
V gene: TRBV24-1

CDR3 protein: CASSIGFDGYTF
CDR3 DNA: TGTGCCAGCAGCATTGGTTTCGATGGCTACACCTTC
D gene: NA
clone size: few
J gene: TRBJ1-2
V gene: TRBV5-6

CDR3 protein: CASSLDLTYGELFF
CDR3 DNA: TGTGCCAGCAGCTTGGATTTGACCTACGGGGAGCTGTTTTTT
D gene: NA
clone size: NA
J gene: TRBJ2-2
V gene: TRBV5-6

CDR3 protein: CSTSGGRGYTF
CDR3 DNA: TGCAGCACTTCGGGCGGTCGAGGCTACACCTTC
D gene: NA
clone size: many
J gene: TRBJ1-2
V gene: TRBV29-1

CDR3 protein: CASTSPGGVTDTQYF
CDR3 DNA: TGTGCCAGTACCTCCCCCGGGGGCGTCACAGATACGCAGTATTTT
D gene: NA
clone size: few
J gene: TRBJ2-3
V gene: TRBV28

CDR3 protein: CASSLGHGYGYTF
CDR3 DNA: TGTGCCAGCAGTTTAGGGCACGGCTATGGCTACACCTTC
D gene: NA
clone size: many
J gene: TRBJ1-2
V gene: TRBV12-3/TRBV12-4

CDR3 protein: CASSLGWGFEQYF
CDR3 DNA: TGTGCCAGCAGTTTGGGTTGGGGGTTCGAGCAGTACTTC
D gene: NA
clone size: NA
J gene: TRBJ2-7
V gene: TRBV12-3/TRBV12-4

CDR3 protein: CSASGTAPYEQYF
CDR3 DNA: TGCAGCGCATCCGGGACTGCCCCCTACGAGCAGTACTTC
D gene: NA
clone size: many
J gene: TRBJ2-7
V gene: TRBV29-1

CDR3 protein: CAWRQSGGAQSVRETQYF
CDR3 DNA: TGTGCCTGGAGACAAAGCGGGGGGGCCCAATCGGTCAGGGAGACCCAGTACTTC
D gene: TRBD2
clone size: few
J gene: TRBJ2-5
V gene: TRBV30

CDR3 protein: CASSPGTGAAFTEAFF
CDR3 DNA: TGTGCCAGCTCTCCCGGGACAGGGGCGGCCTTCACTGAAGCTTTCTTT
D gene: TRBD1
clone size: once
J gene: TRBJ1-1
V gene: TRBV18

CDR3 protein: CASSLDSTSGGQYF
CDR3 DNA: TGTGCCAGCAGCTTGGACAGTACCTCCGGGGGGCAGTACTTC
D gene: NA
clone size: few
J gene: TRBJ2-7
V gene: TRBV5-5

CDR3 protein: CASSVTGTLGLFF
CDR3 DNA: TGTGCCAGCAGTGTTACCGGGACATTAGGACTGTTTTTT
D gene: NA
clone size: NA
J gene: TRBJ1-4
V gene: TRBV25-1

CDR3 protein: CASSSRLSYGYTF
CDR3 DNA: TGTGCCAGCAGTTCAAGACTGAGCTATGGCTACACCTTC
D gene: NA
clone size: few
J gene: TRBJ1-2
V gene: TRBV6-2/TRBV6-3

CDR3 protein: CASSLLGVLGSQETQYF
CDR3 DNA: TGTGCCAGCAGCTTATTGGGCGTTTTGGGCAGTCAAGAGACCCAGTACTTC
D gene: NA
clone size: many
J gene: TRBJ2-5
V gene: TRBV7-6

CDR3 protein: CSASPQGGLVSYNSPLHF
CDR3 DNA: TGCAGTGCTAGCCCACAGGGGGGCCTTGTATCCTATAATTCACCCCTCCACTTT
D gene: TRBD1
clone size: NA
J gene: TRBJ1-6
V gene: TRBV20-1

CDR3 protein: CASSLQGNNYEQYF
CDR3 DNA: TGTGCCAGCAGTTTACAGGGGAACAACTACGAGCAGTACTTC
D gene: NA
clone size: many
J gene: TRBJ2-7
V gene: TRBV28

CDR3 protein: CASSLGWAADTQYF
CDR3 DNA: TGTGCCAGCAGCTTGGGGTGGGCCGCAGATACGCAGTATTTT
D gene: NA
clone size: many
J gene: TRBJ2-3
V gene: TRBV7-9

CDR3 protein: CASSLAPEGRGNEQFF
CDR3 DNA: TGTGCCAGCAGCTTAGCGCCGGAGGGCCGGGGTAATGAGCAGTTCTTC
D gene: NA
clone size: few
J gene: TRBJ2-1
V gene: TRBV7-7

CDR3 protein: CASRGSGNPPQHF
CDR3 DNA: TGTGCCTCCCGAGGGTCAGGGAATCCGCCCCAGCATTTT
D gene: NA
clone size: NA
J gene: TRBJ1-5
V gene: TRBV28

CDR3 protein: CASSYSMARGGYGYTF
CDR3 DNA: TGTGCCAGCAGTTACTCGATGGCACGGGGTGGGTATGGCTACACCTTC
D gene: NA
clone size: many
J gene: TRBJ1-2
V gene: TRBV6-5

CDR3 protein: CASSPRTSGGSTDTQYF
CDR3 DNA: TGTGCCAGCAGCCCCCGGACTAGCGGGGGGAGCACAGATACGCAGTATTTT
D gene: TRBD2
clone size: NA
J gene: TRBJ2-3
V gene: TRBV7-8

CDR3 protein: CASSQGNWLGYTF
CDR3 DNA: TGTGCCAGCAGTCAGGGGAACTGGTTGGGCTACACCTTC
D gene: NA
clone size: few
J gene: TRBJ1-2
V gene: TRBV12-3/TRBV12-4

CDR3 protein: CASSFEGTGELFF
CDR3 DNA: TGTGCCAGCAGTTTCGAGGGCACCGGGGAGCTGTTTTTT
D gene: NA
clone size: many
J gene: TRBJ2-2
V gene: TRBV12-3/TRBV12-4

CDR3 protein: CASSPEGQIGYTF
CDR3 DNA: TGTGCCAGCTCACCCGAGGGACAGATTGGCTACACCTTC
D gene: TRBD1
clone size: many
J gene: TRBJ1-2
V gene: TRBV18

CDR3 protein: CASSSSGHPTYEQYF
CDR3 DNA: NA
D gene: NA
clone size: few
J gene: TRBJ2-7
V gene: TRBV27

CDR3 protein: CAIRTGANEQFF
CDR3 DNA: TGTGCCATACGGACAGGGGCGAATGAGCAGTTCTTC
D gene: TRBD1
clone size: many
J gene: TRBJ2-1
V gene: TRBV12-3/TRBV12-4

CDR3 protein: CASSQGSYEQYF
CDR3 DNA: TGTGCCAGCAGCCAAGGGAGTTACGAGCAGTACTTC
D gene: NA
clone size: NA
J gene: TRBJ2-7
V gene: TRBV5-6

CDR3 protein: CASSGDLYSNQPQHF
CDR3 DNA: TGTGCCAGCAGCGGGGACCTCTATAGCAATCAGCCCCAGCATTTT
D gene: NA
clone size: NA
J gene: TRBJ1-5
V gene: TRBV7-2